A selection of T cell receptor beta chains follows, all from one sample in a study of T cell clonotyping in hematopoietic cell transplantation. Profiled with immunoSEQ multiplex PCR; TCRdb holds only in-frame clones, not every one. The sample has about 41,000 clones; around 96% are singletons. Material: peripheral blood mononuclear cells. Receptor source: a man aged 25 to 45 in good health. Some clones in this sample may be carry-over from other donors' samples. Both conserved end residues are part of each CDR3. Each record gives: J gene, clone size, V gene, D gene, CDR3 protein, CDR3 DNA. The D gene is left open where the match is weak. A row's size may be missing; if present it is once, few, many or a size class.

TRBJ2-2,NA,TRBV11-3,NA,CASSLGGWASAGELFF,TGTGCCAGCAGCTTAGGGGGCTGGGCATCGGCCGGGGAGCTGTTTTTT
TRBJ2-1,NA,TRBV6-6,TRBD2,CASSYSGRVMNEQFF,TGTGCCAGCAGTTATAGCGGGAGGGTTATGAATGAGCAGTTCTTC
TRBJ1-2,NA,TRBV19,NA,CASSIRERRAKGYTF,TGTGCCAGTAGTATTAGGGAGCGAAGAGCTAAGGGCTACACCTTC
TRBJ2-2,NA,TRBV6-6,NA,CASSQGSGELFF,TGTGCCAGCAGCCAGGGGTCCGGGGAGCTGTTTTTT
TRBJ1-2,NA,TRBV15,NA,CATSRDPLGGGYTF,TGTGCCACCAGCAGAGACCCCCTCGGGGGTGGCTACACCTTC
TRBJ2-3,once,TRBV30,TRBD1,CAWSVDRGPDTQYF,TGTGCCTGGAGTGTTGACAGGGGCCCAGATACGCAGTATTTT
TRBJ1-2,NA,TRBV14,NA,CASSPGEVGYGYTF,TGTGCCAGCAGCCCAGGGGAAGTGGGCTATGGCTACACCTTC
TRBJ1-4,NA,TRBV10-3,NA,CAISESLGTAQEKLFF,TGTGCCATCAGTGAAAGTCTGGGGACGGCCCAGGAAAAACTGTTTTTT
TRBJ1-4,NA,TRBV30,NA,CAWSVHQGLGEKLFF,TGTGCCTGGAGTGTACACCAGGGGTTGGGTGAAAAACTGTTTTTT
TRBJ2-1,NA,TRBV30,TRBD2,CAWVDLGLAINEQFF,TGTGCCTGGGTAGACCTCGGACTAGCTATCAATGAGCAGTTCTTC
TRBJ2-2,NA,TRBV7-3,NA,CASSFLPSGTQNTGELFF,TGTGCCAGCAGCTTCCTGCCGTCCGGGACACAGAACACCGGGGAGCTGTTTTTT
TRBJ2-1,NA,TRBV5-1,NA,CASSLEGEQFF,TGCGCCAGCAGCTTGGAGGGTGAGCAGTTCTTC
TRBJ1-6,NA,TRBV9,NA,CASSVQSSNSPLHF,TGTGCCAGCAGCGTACAATCGAGTAATTCACCCCTCCACTTT
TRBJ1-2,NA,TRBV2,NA,CASSPPTSGYTF,TGTGCCAGCAGCCCGCCGACTTCTGGCTACACCTTC
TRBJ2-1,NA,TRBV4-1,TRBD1,CASSPLGQLNDNEQFF,TGCGCCAGCAGCCCCCTGGGACAGTTAAATGACAATGAGCAGTTCTTC
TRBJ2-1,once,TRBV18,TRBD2,CASSPRTSGRNEQFF,TGTGCCAGCTCACCCCGGACTAGCGGGAGGAATGAGCAGTTCTTC
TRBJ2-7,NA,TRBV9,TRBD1,CASSESPGTAYEQYF,TGTGCCAGCAGCGAGTCGCCAGGGACAGCCTACGAGCAGTACTTC
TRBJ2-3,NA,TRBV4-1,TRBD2,CASSPTPLARPDTQYF,TGCGCCAGCAGCCCAACCCCACTAGCGCGGCCCGATACGCAGTATTTT
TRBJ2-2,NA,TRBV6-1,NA,CASSELGQYTPGELFF,TGTGCCAGCAGTGAACTTGGACAGTATACTCCCGGGGAGCTGTTTTTT
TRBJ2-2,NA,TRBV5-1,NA,CASREPSQAGELFF,TGCGCCAGCAGAGAACCCTCGCAAGCAGGGGAGCTGTTTTTT
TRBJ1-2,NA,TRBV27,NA,CASSWGAANYGYTF,TGTGCCAGCAGCTGGGGGGCAGCGAACTATGGCTACACCTTC
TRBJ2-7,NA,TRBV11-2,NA,CASSLDPGMDEQYF,TGTGCCAGCAGCTTAGATCCGGGCATGGACGAGCAGTACTTC
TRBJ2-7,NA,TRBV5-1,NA,CASSLDSYTYEQYF,TGCGCCAGCAGCTTGGACAGTTATACCTACGAGCAGTACTTC
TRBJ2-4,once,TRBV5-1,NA,CASSLGGRENIQYF,TGCGCCAGCAGCTTGGGGGGCAGAGAAAACATTCAGTACTTC
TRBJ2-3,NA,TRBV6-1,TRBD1,CASRPDRGSTDTQYF,TGTGCCAGCAGGCCCGACAGGGGATCGACAGATACGCAGTATTTT
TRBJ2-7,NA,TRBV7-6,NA,CASSLAGTSYEQYF,TGTGCCAGCAGCTTAGCAGGGACCTCCTACGAGCAGTACTTC
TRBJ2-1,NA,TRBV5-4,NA,CASSLYGGDEQFF,TGTGCCAGCAGCTTGTACGGAGGCGATGAGCAGTTCTTC
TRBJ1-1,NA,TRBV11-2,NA,CASSFGAALSEAFF,TGTGCCAGCAGCTTTGGGGCCGCGCTCTCTGAAGCTTTCTTT